This entry lists 3 T cell receptor beta chains sequenced from one sample in a study of shared clonotypes between healthy human individuals. The protocol was immunoSEQ multiplex PCR, while the TCRdb copy is restricted to in-frame clones and leaves out a portion. The sample holds roughly 2.4 million clones; 95% are singletons and the top ten take roughly 0.13%. Sequencing input: naive CD4+ T cells sorted from blood. The subset is: CD45RA+ positively selected. The receptors were sampled from a man aged 18 to 35 in good health.

The chain is built from TRBV7-9 and TRBJ2-7, with 12 bases that match TRBD2. J lost 2 bases, V lost 8 bases, and 1 base had no gene match. This CDR3 has 13 amino acids. Germline CDR1 and CDR2: SEHNR and FQNEAQ (reference sequence). DNA of the CDR3: TGTGCCAGCCGGACTAGCGGGACCTACGAGCAGTACTTC. This sequence encodes CASRTSGTYEQYF.

The chain has TRBV6-1 and TRBJ2-1; TRBD2 agrees at 8 bases. V shed 3 bases and J 0 bases; nucleotides not matched to a gene: 7. The CDR3 covers 17 residues. Germline CDR1 and CDR2: MNHNS and SASEGT. The CDR3 nucleotides read TGTGCCAGCAGTGACATTAGCGGGACAAGCTCCTACAATGAGCAGTTCTTC. Translated: CASSDISGTSSYNEQFF.

The chain couples TRBV19 to TRBJ1-2; 8 bases are a match to TRBD1. The trim removed 5 bases at V and 3 bases at J, leaving 8 bases unmatched. Germline CDR1 is LNHDA and CDR2 is SQIVND (reference sequence). CDR3 length: 15 amino acids. The CDR3 DNA follows: TGTGCCAGTAGTGTTCAGGGGGCAATCTACTATGGCTACACCTTC. This encodes CASSVQGAIYYGYTF.